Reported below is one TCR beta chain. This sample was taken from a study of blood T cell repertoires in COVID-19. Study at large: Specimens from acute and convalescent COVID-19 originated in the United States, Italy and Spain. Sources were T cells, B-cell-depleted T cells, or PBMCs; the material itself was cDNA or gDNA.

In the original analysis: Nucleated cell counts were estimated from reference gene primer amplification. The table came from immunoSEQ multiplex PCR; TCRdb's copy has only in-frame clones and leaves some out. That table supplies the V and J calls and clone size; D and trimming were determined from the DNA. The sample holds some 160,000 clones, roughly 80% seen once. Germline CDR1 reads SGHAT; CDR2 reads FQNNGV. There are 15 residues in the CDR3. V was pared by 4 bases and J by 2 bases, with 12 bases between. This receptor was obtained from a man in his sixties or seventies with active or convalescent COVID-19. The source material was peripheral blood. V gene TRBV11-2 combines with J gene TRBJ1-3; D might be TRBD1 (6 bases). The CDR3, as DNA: TGTGCCAGCAGCTGGGGGCGGGGGCCTGGAAACACCATATATTTT. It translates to CASSWGRGPGNTIYF. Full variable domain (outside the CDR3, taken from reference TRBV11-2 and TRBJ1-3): EAGVAQSPRYKIIEKRQSVAFWCNPISGHATLYWYQQILGQGPKLLIQFQNNGVVDDSQLPKDRFSAERLKGVDSTLKIQPAKLEDSAVYLCASSWGRGPGNTIYFGEGSWLTVV.